The text below deals with one T cell receptor beta chain. Only a few counts were recorded for this clonotype. The antigen this receptor binds is unknown. Per-nucleotide qualities are absent, and no much larger clonotype sits a single base away. This entry belongs to a study of blood T cells in healthy people across ages (dated by TCRdb to about 2015). Turning to the overall study: Template switching captured roughly one uniquely barcoded TCR beta cDNA molecule per two T cells in model experiments. Four age groups were formed from the donors: young (average roughly 15 years), middle-aged (just under 40), aged (about 62) and long-lived (about 75). The study analyzed two additional independent replicas of 1 million unique cDNA reads from the same blood draw for two donors, one aged 18 to 29 and one aged 80 or older. To avoid experimental bias, donors of different ages were randomly spread across the sequencing lanes. The study measured age-related changes in TCR beta repertoire diversity using deep sequencing normalized with unique cDNA molecular identifiers. The paper as a whole reports these results and caveats: Since profiling was done on bulk unsorted PBMCs, naive and antigen-experienced compartments could not be conclusively compared. Total diversity estimates from one million sequenced T cells were considered lower bounds and underestimates. The percentage of naive T cells measured by flow cytometry correlated strongly with observed TCR beta diversity. Compared with the aged group, more naive CD4+ T cells, fewer expanded clones and increased TCR diversity were shown by the long-lived group, suggesting age selection. Observed TCR beta diversity per million T cells fell roughly linearly with age, and a significant reduction was already apparent by age roughly 40. Because the CMV infection status of the donors was unknown, age-related changes in expanded clonotypes may potentially have been confounded.

Cut back by 5 bases and 9 bases, the V and J ends lie 20 bases apart. Per the germline V gene (reference sequence), DFQATT is the CDR1 and SNEGSKA is the CDR2. The cysteine opens and the phenylalanine closes a CDR3 of 14 amino acids. Left in the record is the CDR3 DNA by itself, 42 bases read in frame from the first base. The library was prepared using 5' RACE. Sequencing took place on an Illumina HiSeq 2500. A second PCR of about 6 to 12 cycles was run with a J-beta primer mix and a sample-barcoded 5' primer. Each TCR beta cDNA molecule received a unique molecular identifier from a template-switch 5' adaptor carrying 12 random nucleotides. Each sample yielded at least 2.5 million CDR3-containing paired-end reads. The Mint cDNA synthesis kit, primed by a TRBC-specific oligonucleotide, was used to synthesize first-strand cDNA from all RNA. All cDNA was treated with uracil-DNA glycosylase and then went through a first 18-cycle PCR with the universal primers M1SS and BC2_uni_R. As for how the authors treated the data: For normalization, 1 million high-quality reads, each with a distinct molecular identifier, were randomly selected from each sample. Instead of being binned into consensus sequences, reads that shared molecular identifiers were thrown out. MiTCR, set to a Q25 quality threshold and the strictest error-elimination algorithm, was used for CDR3 identification, clonotype clustering and error correction. A nonparametric unseen species model with Euler transformation was used to estimate lower-bound total TCR beta diversity. The public sequencing data were trimmed at Q25 with fastp and processed into clonotypes with MiXCR by TCRdb, which kept only in-frame beta chains. Entries are consolidated by CDR3 protein sequence, retaining the most common genes and DNA. The V and J calls and clone size come from TCRdb's table, not from the authors' own analysis. The sample table holds 1.5 million to 2 million distinct CDR3 sequences, of which 28% were seen once. The ten largest clones capture 6.5% to 8.5% of the sample.

The 39 donors, aged about 6 to 95 years, were systemically healthy Caucasian individuals from Russia. Each donor gave roughly 11 milliliters of peripheral blood, drawn into EDTA-treated Vacutainer tubes. PBMCs were isolated by Ficoll-Paque density-gradient centrifugation, with at least 6.5 million obtained per sample. Total RNA, at least 5 micrograms per sample, was extracted from PBMCs with Trizol reagent. Naive CD45RAhigh/CD27high T cell percentages were measured by flow cytometry on a PBMC aliquot from every donor. Sequences were obtained from blood. The source of this sequence is a woman under 40 in good health. The rearrangement joined TRBV20-1 to TRBJ2-1; the D gene is tentatively TRBD1 or TRBD2, each matching 5 bases. The DNA reads as follows: TGCAGTGCTCTCACCGGGAATCAAAGGGGTGAGCAGTTCTTC. Its protein reads: CSALTGNQRGEQFF.